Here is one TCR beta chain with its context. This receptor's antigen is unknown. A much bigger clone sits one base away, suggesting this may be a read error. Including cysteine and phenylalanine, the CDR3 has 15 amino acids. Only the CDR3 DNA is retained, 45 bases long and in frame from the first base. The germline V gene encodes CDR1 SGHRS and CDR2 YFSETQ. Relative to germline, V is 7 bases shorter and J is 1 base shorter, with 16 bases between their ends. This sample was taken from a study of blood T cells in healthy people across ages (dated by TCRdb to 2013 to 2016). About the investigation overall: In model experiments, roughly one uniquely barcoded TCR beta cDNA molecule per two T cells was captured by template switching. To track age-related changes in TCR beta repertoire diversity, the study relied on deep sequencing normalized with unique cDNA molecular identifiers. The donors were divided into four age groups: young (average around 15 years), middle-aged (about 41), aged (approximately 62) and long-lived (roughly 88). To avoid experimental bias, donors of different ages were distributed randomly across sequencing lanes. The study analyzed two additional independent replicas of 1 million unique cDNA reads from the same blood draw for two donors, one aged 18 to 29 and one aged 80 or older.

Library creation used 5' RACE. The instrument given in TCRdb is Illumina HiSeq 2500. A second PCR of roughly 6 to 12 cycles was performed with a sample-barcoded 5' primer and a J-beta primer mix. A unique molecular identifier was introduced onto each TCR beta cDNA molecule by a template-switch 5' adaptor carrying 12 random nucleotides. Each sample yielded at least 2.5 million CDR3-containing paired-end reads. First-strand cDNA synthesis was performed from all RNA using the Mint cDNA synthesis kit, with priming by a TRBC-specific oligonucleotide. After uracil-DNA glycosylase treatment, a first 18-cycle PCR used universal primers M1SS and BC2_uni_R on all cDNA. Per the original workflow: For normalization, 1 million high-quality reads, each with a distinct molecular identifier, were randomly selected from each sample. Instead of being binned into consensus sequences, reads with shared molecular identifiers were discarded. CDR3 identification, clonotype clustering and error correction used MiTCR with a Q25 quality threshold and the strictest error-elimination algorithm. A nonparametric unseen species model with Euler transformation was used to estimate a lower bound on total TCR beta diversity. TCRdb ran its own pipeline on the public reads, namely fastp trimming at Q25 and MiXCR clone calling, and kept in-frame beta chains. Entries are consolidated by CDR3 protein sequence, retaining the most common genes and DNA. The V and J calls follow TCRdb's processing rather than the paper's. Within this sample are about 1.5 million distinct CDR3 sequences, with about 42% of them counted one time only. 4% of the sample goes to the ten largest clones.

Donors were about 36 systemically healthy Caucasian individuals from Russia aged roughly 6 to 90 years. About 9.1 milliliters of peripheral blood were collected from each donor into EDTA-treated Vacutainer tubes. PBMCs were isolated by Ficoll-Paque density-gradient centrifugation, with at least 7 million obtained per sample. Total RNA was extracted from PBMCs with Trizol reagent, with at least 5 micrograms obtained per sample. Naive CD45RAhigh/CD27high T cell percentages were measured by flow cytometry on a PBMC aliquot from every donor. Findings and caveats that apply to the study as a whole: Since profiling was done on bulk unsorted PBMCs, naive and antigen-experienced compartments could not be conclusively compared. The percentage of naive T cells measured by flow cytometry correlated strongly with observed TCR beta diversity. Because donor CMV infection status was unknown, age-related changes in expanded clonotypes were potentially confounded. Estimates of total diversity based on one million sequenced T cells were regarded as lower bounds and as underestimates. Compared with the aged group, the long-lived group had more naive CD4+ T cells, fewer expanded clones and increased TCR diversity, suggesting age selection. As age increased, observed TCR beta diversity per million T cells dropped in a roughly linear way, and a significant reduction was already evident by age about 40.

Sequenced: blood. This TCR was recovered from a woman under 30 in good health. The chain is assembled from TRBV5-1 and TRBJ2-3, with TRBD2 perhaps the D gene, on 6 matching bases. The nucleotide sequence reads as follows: TGCGCCAGCGGACAAACTAGCACAGGCACAGATACGCAGTATTTT. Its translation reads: CASGQTSTGTDTQYF.